This TCR beta chain originates from a study of beta chain features in type 1 diabetes. The overall study: The patients were much like the healthy donors in age, gender and cell yields.

As every portion of the isolated RNA was reverse transcribed, the sequencing read expressed TCRB transcripts. Here immunoSEQ multiplex PCR was the method, and the copy in TCRdb shows in-frame clones only, minus some. The data contain roughly 330,000 clones, approximately 11% of them singletons. CDR1 is SGHTA and CDR2 is FQGNSA in the germline V gene. This CDR3 contains 12 residues. Trimming took 6 bases from V and 5 from J; bases not matched to a gene: 2. This clone has more than one count but fewer than ten. Sorting of CD4+ naive, central memory, regulatory and stem cell-like memory cells was performed via CD45RO/CCR7/CD25/CD127/CD95/CD27.

The specimen sequenced was naive CD4+ T cells from blood. The TCR originated in a woman in her twenties or thirties in good health. This sequence joins TRBV7-2 and TRBJ2-5; 8 bases agree with TRBD2. CDR3 sequence reads: CASSKRGETQYF. DNA for the CDR3: TGTGCCAGCAGTAAGCGGGGGGAGACCCAGTACTTC. Combining the CDR3 with reference TRBV7-2 and TRBJ2-5 gives the whole variable domain GAGVSQSPSNKVTEKGKDVELRCDPISGHTALYWYRQSLGQGLEFLIYFQGNSAPDKSGLPSDRFSAERTGGSVSTLTIQRTQQEDSAVYLCASSKRGETQYFGPGTRLLVL.